The 13 T cell receptor beta chains below come from one sample, sequenced in a study of T cells after posttransplantation cyclophosphamide listed by TCRdb under 2016. The library was generated by the immunoSEQ multiplex PCR assay. TCRdb obtained this table from immuneACCESS and retained in-frame rearrangements with V and J assigned. These tables miss some clones; where compared with another copy, unresolved V genes account for less than half of the shortfall, and the remainder is unexplained. The sample records 35,000 to 40,000 clones, none occurring a single time. Of the sample, around 2.5% falls within the top ten clones. Sequenced input: PBMCs. The receptors were gathered from a man over 45 in good health, CMV-negative, and a related stem cell transplant donor.

This clone was seen repeatedly, ten times or more. The chain links TRBV6-1 to TRBJ2-6; a weak D match, TRBD1 (6 bases). Between the trimmed V and J ends, which lost 8 bases and 1 base, there was a span of 9 bases. The germline V gene has CDR1 MNHNS and CDR2 SASEGT. The CDR3 runs to 14 residues. The CDR3 region is CASEQGSGANVLTF. CDR3 in DNA: TGTGCCAGCGAACAGGGTTCTGGGGCCAACGTCCTGACTTTC.

This clone came up many times. The rearrangement links TRBV6-5 to TRBJ2-1; perhaps TRBD2 as D (5 bases). V lost 0 bases to trimming and J lost 8 bases, with 17 bases between them. The CDR3 is made up of 16 amino acids. Germline-derived CDR1 and CDR2 are MNHEY and SVGAGI. CDR3: CASSYSIPLAGDEQFF. DNA of the CDR3: TGTGCCAGCAGTTACTCGATACCCCTAGCCGGCGATGAGCAGTTCTTC.

Concerning this clone itself: A read error may account for a junction end that differs from germline. This chain uses TRBV19 with TRBJ1-2; 9 bases are shared with TRBD1. This CDR3 comprises 16 residues. Germline V gene lookup returns CDR1 LNHDA and CDR2 SQIVND (reference sequence). Here the CDR3 reads CASRPDRGATNHGYTF. The CDR3 nucleotides are TGTGCCAGTAGACCGGACAGGGGAGCTACTAACCATGGCTACACCTTC.

This clone has ten or more counts. The chain combines TRBV16 with TRBJ2-1; D gene ambiguous. V gave up 4 bases and J gave up 0 bases, with 7 bases separating them. Per the germline V gene, CDR1 is KGHSY and CDR2 is FQNENV. The CDR3 is 14 amino acids. CDR3 coding DNA: TGTGCCAGCAGCCCATGGCTCTCCTACAATGAGCAGTTCTTC. It encodes CASSPWLSYNEQFF.

The chain couples TRBV6-5 to TRBJ2-5, with 7 bases fitting TRBD1. The junction had 9 bases not matched to a gene; V was cut back by 6 bases and J by 2 bases. The CDR3 loop spans 15 amino acids. Germline assignment: CDR1 MNHEY and CDR2 SVGAGI. The CDR3 DNA reads TGTGCCAGCAGCCACAGGGGCTCTATACAAGAGACCCAGTACTTC. Protein sequence: CASSHRGSIQETQYF.

In its sample, this clone was seen a few times. The V gene is TRBV5-4, the J gene TRBJ2-5; 7 bases align to TRBD2. V shed 3 bases, J shed 9 bases, and the junction held 8 bases outside the gene matches. The germline V gene encodes CDR1 SGHNT and CDR2 YYREEE (reference sequence). The CDR3 spans 13 residues. CDR3 nucleotide sequence: TGTGCCAGCAGCTCCCCTAGCGGTGAGGCCCAGTACTTC. It yields the protein CASSSPSGEAQYF.

This clone was seen more than once but under ten times. This chain uses TRBV6-6 with TRBJ1-5; unclear D gene. CDR1 is MNHNY, CDR2 SVGAGI, per germline (reference sequence). With 2 bases removed from V and 2 bases from J, the gap between germline ends came to 13 bases. The CDR3 is made up of 16 amino acids. For the CDR3, the DNA is TGTGCCAGCAGTTACCTAGGAGGAATCGGCAATCAGCCCCAGCATTTT. It codes for CASSYLGGIGNQPQHF.

In this sample, this clone turned up a few times. The chain uses TRBV10-3 and TRBJ2-6; D gene ambiguous. Trimming removed 6 bases from V and 0 bases from J, with 12 bases in between. The CDR3 loop spans 16 amino acids. The germline V gene has CDR1 ENHRY and CDR2 SYGVKD. The CDR3 here is CAISESRVSGANVLTF. In DNA, the CDR3 is TGTGCCATCAGCGAGAGCCGGGTCTCTGGGGCCAACGTCCTGACTTTC.

This clone turned up a few times. The chain is built from TRBV29-1 and TRBJ2-2; 8 bases match TRBD1. Germline values: CDR1 SQVTM, CDR2 ANQGSEA. The CDR3 totals 14 residues. With V trimmed by 5 bases and J by 6 bases, 8 bases remained unmatched. The CDR3 region has the DNA TGCAGCGTTCTTGGACAGGGTCGTGCCGGGGAGCTGTTTTTT. Its translation is CSVLGQGRAGELFF.

This clone was counted many times. The V call is TRBV7-9, the J call TRBJ2-7, with unresolved D. This CDR3 contains 14 residues. From germline, CDR1 is SEHNR and CDR2 FQNEAQ (reference sequence). V was shortened by 5 bases and J by 5 bases, with 16 bases between the two germline ends. For the CDR3, the DNA is TGTGCCAGCAGCCGCGTCGGTGCCCAACACGAGCAGTACTTC. Its translation: CASSRVGAQHEQYF.

In its sample, this clone was seen many times. The rearrangement uses TRBV5-1 and TRBJ1-1; 8 bases agree with TRBD1. Trimming at V came to 3 bases and at J to 7 bases, leaving 11 bases not matched to a gene. This CDR3 comprises 15 residues. Germline CDR1 SGHRS, CDR2 YFSETQ. CDR3 DNA sequence: TGCGCCAGCAGCTCGGCCACCGGGACAGGTAGTGAAGCTTTCTTT. It codes for CASSSATGTGSEAFF.

The sample holds many counts of this clone. The chain links TRBV10-3 to TRBJ1-2; 8 bases match TRBD1. Germline CDR1 is ENHRY and CDR2 is SYGVKD. J was trimmed by 8 bases and V by 0 bases; bases with no gene match: 5. The CDR3 covers 14 residues. CDR3 sequence (DNA): TGTGCCATCAGTGAGTCGGACAGGGTCTGGGGCTACACCTTC. It is translated as CAISESDRVWGYTF.

This clone came up a few times. This chain uses TRBV11-3 with TRBJ2-2; TRBD1 is a possible D gene (6 bases). CDR1 and CDR2 (germline): SGHNT, YENEEA. The ends were cut back, 5 bases at V and 2 bases at J, with 15 bases in the middle. This CDR3 spans 16 amino acids. The CDR3 DNA follows: TGTGCCAGCAGCCCCCTGGGACACGCCAACACCGGGGAGCTGTTTTTT. Its protein is CASSPLGHANTGELFF.